These T cell receptor beta chains were read from a single sample in a study of blood T cell repertoires in COVID-19. Data came from immunoSEQ multiplex PCR; TCRdb stores just in-frame clones and leaves some out. Of roughly 220,000 clones in the sample, around 81% were seen once. Sequenced material: peripheral blood. The receptors shown here come from a woman in her 70s with acute or convalescent COVID-19. Both conserved end residues are part of each CDR3. The D gene is left open where the match is weak.

v_gene	j_gene	d_gene	CDR3aa
TRBV6-1	TRBJ2-7	TRBD1	CASSERDRGRNEQYF
TRBV24-1	TRBJ2-1	TRBD1	CATSGGQGYNEQFF
TRBV19	TRBJ2-1	TRBD2	CASRGLAGLDEQFF
TRBV19	TRBJ2-2	TRBD2	CASSWTSGSHTGELFF
TRBV29-1	TRBJ2-2	TRBD2	CSVEGNLAGGFLSTGELFF
TRBV24-1	TRBJ2-1	TRBD1	CATSDLFGQGRADEQFF
TRBV2	TRBJ2-2	NA	CASSVLPTGELFF
TRBV5-1	TRBJ1-1	NA	CASSALQVNTEAFF
TRBV27	TRBJ2-1	TRBD2	CASTLWAGGGAYNEQFF
TRBV7-9	TRBJ1-1	NA	CASSLFPGSGYNTEAFF
TRBV12-3/TRBV12-4	TRBJ2-3	NA	CATLSGSTDTQYF
TRBV28	TRBJ2-2	TRBD2	CASLAGGSWGGELFF
TRBV28	TRBJ1-5	TRBD1	CASGTDFYSNQPQHF
TRBV9	TRBJ2-1	TRBD2	CASSVVSGLAGEQFF
TRBV12-3/TRBV12-4	TRBJ1-1	NA	CASSLAHTPEAFF
TRBV24-1	TRBJ2-5	TRBD2	CATSDLNSGSLETQYF
TRBV4-2	TRBJ1-1	NA	CASSEAGSHEAFF
TRBV5-1	TRBJ2-1	TRBD2	CASSLGTRSDEQFF
TRBV19	TRBJ1-2	NA	CASSTTVNNGYTF
TRBV5-1	TRBJ2-5	NA	CASSRSGTSEETQYF
TRBV5-1	TRBJ1-1	NA	CASSLATDTEAFF
TRBV20-1	TRBJ2-1	TRBD1	CSASRDRGDEQFF
TRBV11-3	TRBJ2-7	TRBD1	CASSLHGTGSYEQYF
TRBV10-3	TRBJ2-1	NA	CAISESRNSVDEQFF
TRBV3-1/TRBV3-2	TRBJ1-4	NA	CASSLRGDEKLFF
TRBV28	TRBJ1-3	NA	CASSVSTGSGNTIYF
TRBV2	TRBJ2-1	NA	CASSDEERSSYNEQFF
TRBV28	TRBJ2-7	TRBD2	CASSPLGGRNYEQYF